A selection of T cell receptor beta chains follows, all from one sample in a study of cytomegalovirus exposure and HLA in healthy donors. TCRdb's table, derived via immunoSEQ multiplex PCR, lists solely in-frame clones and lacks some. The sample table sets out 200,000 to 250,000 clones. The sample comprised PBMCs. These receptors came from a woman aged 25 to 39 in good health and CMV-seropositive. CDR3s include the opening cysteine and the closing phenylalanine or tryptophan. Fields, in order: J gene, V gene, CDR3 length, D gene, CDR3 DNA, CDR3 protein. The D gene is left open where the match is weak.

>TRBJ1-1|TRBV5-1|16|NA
TGCGCCAGCAGCCGAGAACGGACAGACTTGAACACTGAAGCTTTCTTT
CASSRERTDLNTEAFF
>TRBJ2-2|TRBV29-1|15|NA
TGCAGCGTTGAAGATCCAAACAGGGCAACCGGGGAGCTGTTTTTT
CSVEDPNRATGELFF
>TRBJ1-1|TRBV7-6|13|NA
TGTGCCAGCAGCTTACAGGGTCACACTGAAGCTTTCTTT
CASSLQGHTEAFF
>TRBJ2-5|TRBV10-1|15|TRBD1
TGCGCCAGCAGTGAGGAGTCGACAGGGAGAGAGACCCAGTACTTC
CASSEESTGRETQYF
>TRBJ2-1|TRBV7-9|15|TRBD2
TGTGCCCCTCAGCCCCCGGCGGGAGGGGACAATGAGCAGTTCTTC
CAPQPPAGGDNEQFF
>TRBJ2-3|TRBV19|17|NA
TGTGCCAGTAGTATACTTTACCGGGTCTCGAACACAGATACGCAGTATTTT
CASSILYRVSNTDTQYF
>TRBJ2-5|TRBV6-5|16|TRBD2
TGTGCCAGCAGTTACCGACTAGCGGGAGGGCCGGAGACCCAGTACTTC
CASSYRLAGGPETQYF
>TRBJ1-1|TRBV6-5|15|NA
TGTGCCAGCAGTTACGGAAGACAGCCGAACACTGAAGCTTTCTTT
CASSYGRQPNTEAFF
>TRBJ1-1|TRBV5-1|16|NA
TGCGCCAGCAGCTTGGGCGGGGGGAGGCTCAACACTGAAGCTTTCTTT
CASSLGGGRLNTEAFF
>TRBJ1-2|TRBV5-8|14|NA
TGTGCCAGCAGCTTGTTCGGGTCCTCCGGTGGCTACACCTTC
CASSLFGSSGGYTF
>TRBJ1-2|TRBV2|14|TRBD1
TGTGCCAGCCGTTGGATGGGACAGGGAAGAGGCTACACCTTC
CASRWMGQGRGYTF
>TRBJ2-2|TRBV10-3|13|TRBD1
TGTGCCATCAGTGCAGGGGGTGCCGGGGAGCTGTTTTTT
CAISAGGAGELFF
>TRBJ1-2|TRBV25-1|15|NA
TGTGCCAGCAGTGAAGGCACGAAATTTAACTATGGCTACACCTTC
CASSEGTKFNYGYTF
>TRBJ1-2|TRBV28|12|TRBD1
TGTGCCAGCAGTCCCCGGGACAGATACTACACCTTC
CASSPRDRYYTF
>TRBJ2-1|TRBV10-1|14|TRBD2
TGCGCCAGCAGTGAACCTAGCGGGAGTAATGAGCAGTTCTTC
CASSEPSGSNEQFF
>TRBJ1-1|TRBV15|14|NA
TGTGCCACCAGCAGAGACAGAAAGAACACTGAAGCTTTCTTT
CATSRDRKNTEAFF
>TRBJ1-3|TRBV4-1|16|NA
TGCGCCAGCAGCCAAGACAGGGATTACTCTGGAAACACCATATATTTT
CASSQDRDYSGNTIYF
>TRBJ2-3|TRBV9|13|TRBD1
TGTGCCAGCAGCCCTCGGGACAGAGATACGCAGTATTTT
CASSPRDRDTQYF
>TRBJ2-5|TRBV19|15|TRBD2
TGTGCCAGTAGTAAGTTTAGCCTAGCGGGAGGGACCCAGTACTTC
CASSKFSLAGGTQYF
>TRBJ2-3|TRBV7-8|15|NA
TGTGCCAGCAGCTCTAAGGGGGGGTATTTGGATACGCAGTATTTT
CASSSKGGYLDTQYF
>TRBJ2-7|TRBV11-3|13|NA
TGTGCCAGCAGCTACGGCGGTTCGACTATTAGGTACTTC
CASSYGGSTIRYF
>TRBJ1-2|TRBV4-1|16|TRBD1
TGCGCCAGCAGCCAAGAAAATGAGGACAGGACCCGCGGCTACACCTTC
CASSQENEDRTRGYTF
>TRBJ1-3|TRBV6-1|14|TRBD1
TGTGCCACCTTTCGACAGGGAACTGGAAACACCATATATTTT
CATFRQGTGNTIYF
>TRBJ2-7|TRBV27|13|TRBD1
TGTGCCAGCAGTTTCAGGGGGCGGGACGAGCAGTACTTC
CASSFRGRDEQYF
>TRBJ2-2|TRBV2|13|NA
TGTGCCAGCAGCCAACAGAACACCGGGGAGCTGTTTTTT
CASSQQNTGELFF
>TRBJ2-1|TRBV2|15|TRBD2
TGTGCCAGCAGCCCGACTAGCGGGGCGTCCAATGAGCAGTTCTTC
CASSPTSGASNEQFF
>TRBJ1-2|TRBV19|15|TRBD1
TGTGCCAGTAGTGTGTACAGGGGGCCCCGGAATGGCTACACCTTC
CASSVYRGPRNGYTF
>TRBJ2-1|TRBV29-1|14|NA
TGCAGCGCCCACGAACCTAACTCCTACAATGAGCAGTTCTTC
CSAHEPNSYNEQFF
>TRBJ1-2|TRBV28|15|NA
TGTGCCAGCAGTTTCGGGTTGGGACTTTACGATGGCTACACCTTC
CASSFGLGLYDGYTF
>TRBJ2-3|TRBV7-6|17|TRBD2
TGTGCCAGCAGCCCGACTAGCGGGGTAGGAAGCACAGATACGCAGTATTTT
CASSPTSGVGSTDTQYF
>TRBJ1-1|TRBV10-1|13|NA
TGCGCCAGCAGTAAGGCAGGGGTCACTGAAGCTTTCTTT
CASSKAGVTEAFF
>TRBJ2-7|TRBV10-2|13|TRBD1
TGCGCCAGCATGCCGACAGGGAAGCGCGAGCAGTACTTC
CASMPTGKREQYF
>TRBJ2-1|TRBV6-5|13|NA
TGTGCCAGCAGTTACTCGAGGGTAAATGAGCAGTTCTTC
CASSYSRVNEQFF
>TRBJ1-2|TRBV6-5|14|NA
TGTGCCAGCAGCCCCCCCGCCTGGGGCGGCGGCTACACCTTC
CASSPPAWGGGYTF
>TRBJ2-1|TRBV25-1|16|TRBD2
TGTGCCAGCAGTGCAAGTAAAGCGGGCCGGGGGGATGAGCAGTTCTTC
CASSASKAGRGDEQFF
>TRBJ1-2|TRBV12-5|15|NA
TGTGCTAGTGGTTTTGACAGTCCACCTAATGACGGCTACACCTTC
CASGFDSPPNDGYTF
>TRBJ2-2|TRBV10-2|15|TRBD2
TGCGCCAGCAGTCTTCTAGCGGGAGCTACCGGGGAGCTGTTTTTT
CASSLLAGATGELFF
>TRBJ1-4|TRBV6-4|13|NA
TGTGCCAGCAGTGACTCGAGAGGGGAAAAACTGTTTTTT
CASSDSRGEKLFF
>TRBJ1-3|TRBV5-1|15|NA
TGCGCCAGCAGCCCACTTTCGGGGGTCGGAAACACCATATATTTT
CASSPLSGVGNTIYF
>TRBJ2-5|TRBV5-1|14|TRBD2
TGCGCCAGCAGCCCTAGCGGGGGGCAAGAGACCCAGTACTTC
CASSPSGGQETQYF
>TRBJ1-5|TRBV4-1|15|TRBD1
TGCGCCAGCAGCCAAGAGACAGGGGCAAATCAGCCCCAGCATTTT
CASSQETGANQPQHF
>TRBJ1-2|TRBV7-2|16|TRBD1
TGTGCCAGCAGCTTCACGCCCGGGACAGACATCTATGGCTACACCTTC
CASSFTPGTDIYGYTF
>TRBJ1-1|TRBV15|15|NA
TGTGCCACCAGCAGAGCGATAGGGGGGAACACTGAAGCTTTCTTT
CATSRAIGGNTEAFF
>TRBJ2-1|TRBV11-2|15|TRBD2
TGTGCCAGCAGATTCGCCGGGACCGGCGGGAGCGAGCAGTTCTTC
CASRFAGTGGSEQFF